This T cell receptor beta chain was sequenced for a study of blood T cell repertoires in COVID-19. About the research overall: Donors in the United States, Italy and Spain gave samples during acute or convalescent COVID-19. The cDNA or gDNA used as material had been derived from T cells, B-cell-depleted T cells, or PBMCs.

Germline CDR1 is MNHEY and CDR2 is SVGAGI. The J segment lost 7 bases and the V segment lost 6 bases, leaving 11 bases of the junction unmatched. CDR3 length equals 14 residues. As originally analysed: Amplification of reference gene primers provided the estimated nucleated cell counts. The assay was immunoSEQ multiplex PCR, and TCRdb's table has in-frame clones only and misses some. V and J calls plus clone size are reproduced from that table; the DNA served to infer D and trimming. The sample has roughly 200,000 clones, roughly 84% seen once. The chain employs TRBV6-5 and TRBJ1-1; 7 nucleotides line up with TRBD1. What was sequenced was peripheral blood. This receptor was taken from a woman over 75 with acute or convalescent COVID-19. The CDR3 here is CASRAGWDSHEAFF. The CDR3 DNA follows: TGTGCCAGCAGGGCCGGTTGGGACAGCCATGAAGCTTTCTTT.